Listed below are T cell receptor beta chains from one sample, sequenced in a study of blood T cell repertoires in COVID-19. Clones were read by immunoSEQ multiplex PCR, and TCRdb kept only the in-frame ones, dropping some. The table records 190,000 or so clones, about 89% of them present only once. Source material: PBMCs or T cells enriched from blood (not recorded which). The receptor source for this set is a woman aged 18-29 years who had recovered from COVID-19. CDR3s include the opening cysteine and the closing phenylalanine or tryptophan. Each record gives: clone size, V gene, D gene, J gene, CDR3 protein, CDR3 DNA. A D gene is named only where the DNA matches it firmly. Where a row states a size, it is once, few, many or the class of an expanded clone; other rows omit it.

size: -
V: TRBV29-1
D: -
J: TRBJ2-3
CDR3: CSVDRVLASDTQYF
DNA: TGCAGCGTTGACCGGGTATTAGCGTCAGATACGCAGTATTTT

size: -
V: TRBV5-6
D: TRBD1
J: TRBJ1-5
CDR3: CASSYYRGGNQPQHF
DNA: TGTGCCAGCAGCTATTACAGGGGTGGCAATCAGCCCCAGCATTTT

size: -
V: TRBV3-1/TRBV3-2
D: -
J: TRBJ2-7
CDR3: CASTVARGSGEQYF
DNA: TGTGCCAGCACCGTGGCGCGGGGTTCCGGCGAGCAGTACTTC

size: once
V: TRBV3-1/TRBV3-2
D: TRBD2
J: TRBJ2-7
CDR3: CASSQDWLAGGAYEQYF
DNA: TGTGCCAGCAGCCAAGATTGGCTAGCGGGGGGCGCCTACGAGCAGTACTTC

size: -
V: TRBV11-2
D: TRBD1
J: TRBJ1-4
CDR3: CASSFPQGTNEKLFF
DNA: TGTGCCAGCAGCTTCCCACAGGGGACTAATGAAAAACTGTTTTTT

size: once
V: TRBV7-6
D: -
J: TRBJ2-7
CDR3: CASSSRSGGTYEQYF
DNA: TGTGCCAGCAGCTCCCGGTCAGGGGGGACCTACGAGCAGTACTTC

size: -
V: TRBV11-1
D: TRBD1
J: TRBJ1-1
CDR3: CASSPWTGEVTEAFF
DNA: TGTGCCAGCAGCCCCTGGACAGGGGAAGTCACTGAAGCTTTCTTT

size: -
V: TRBV19
D: -
J: TRBJ1-2
CDR3: CASRPGTLANYGYTF
DNA: TGTGCCAGTAGACCCGGGACACTAGCTAACTATGGCTACACCTTC

size: -
V: TRBV6-5
D: -
J: TRBJ1-5
CDR3: CASSRKNLDSKPQHF
DNA: TGTGCCAGCAGTCGGAAAAATCTGGACAGTAAGCCCCAGCATTTT

size: -
V: TRBV9
D: -
J: TRBJ1-3
CDR3: CASSVDREIGTIYF
DNA: TGTGCCAGCAGCGTAGACAGGGAAATAGGCACCATATATTTT

size: -
V: TRBV6-5
D: TRBD1
J: TRBJ1-6
CDR3: CASSLGDRGSPLHF
DNA: TGTGCCAGCAGTTTAGGGGACAGGGGTTCACCCCTCCACTTT

size: -
V: TRBV6-5
D: -
J: TRBJ1-2
CDR3: CASKTGSSYGYTF
DNA: TGTGCCAGCAAGACCGGGAGTTCGTATGGCTACACCTTC

size: -
V: TRBV10-3
D: TRBD2
J: TRBJ2-3
CDR3: CAIRGLDPQAGNTQYF
DNA: TGTGCCATCAGGGGACTAGACCCACAGGCCGGGAATACGCAGTATTTT

size: -
V: TRBV28
D: TRBD2
J: TRBJ2-7
CDR3: CASSPGGSSYEQYF
DNA: TGTGCCAGCAGTCCGGGGGGTAGCTCCTACGAGCAGTACTTC

size: many
V: TRBV7-9
D: -
J: TRBJ1-3
CDR3: CASSVTKGSGNTIYF
DNA: TGTGCCAGCAGTGTGACGAAGGGGTCTGGAAACACCATATATTTT

size: few
V: TRBV27
D: -
J: TRBJ2-7
CDR3: CASSLQAGISYEQYF
DNA: TGTGCCAGCAGTTTACAAGCAGGTATCTCCTACGAGCAGTACTTC

size: -
V: TRBV19
D: -
J: TRBJ1-5
CDR3: CASSITINRSPSARNQPQHF
DNA: TGTGCCAGTAGTATAACAATAAACAGGTCGCCCTCCGCTCGCAATCAGCCCCAGCATTTT

size: -
V: TRBV29-1
D: -
J: TRBJ1-1
CDR3: CSVEPGGHEAFF
DNA: TGCAGCGTTGAACCGGGGGGTCATGAAGCTTTCTTT

size: -
V: TRBV7-9
D: TRBD1
J: TRBJ1-4
CDR3: CASSLTGDEKLFF
DNA: TGTGCCAGCAGCTTGACAGGGGATGAAAAACTGTTTTTT

size: -
V: TRBV12-3/TRBV12-4
D: -
J: TRBJ2-3
CDR3: CASSFALIDTQYF
DNA: TGTGCCAGCAGTTTCGCGCTGATAGATACGCAGTATTTT

size: -
V: TRBV7-3
D: TRBD2
J: TRBJ2-1
CDR3: CASSSLAGSSYNEQFF
DNA: TGTGCCAGCAGCTCCCTAGCGGGGAGCTCCTACAATGAGCAGTTCTTC

size: -
V: TRBV2
D: -
J: TRBJ1-4
CDR3: CASSEEGTTNEKLFF
DNA: TGTGCCAGCAGTGAAGAGGGGACAACTAATGAAAAACTGTTTTTT

size: -
V: TRBV4-1
D: -
J: TRBJ1-3
CDR3: CASSQASGSGNTIYF
DNA: TGCGCCAGCAGCCAAGCCTCCGGTTCTGGAAACACCATATATTTT

size: few
V: TRBV19
D: -
J: TRBJ2-1
CDR3: CASSISGKGLNEQFF
DNA: TGTGCCAGTAGTATATCGGGGAAGGGACTCAATGAGCAGTTCTTC

size: -
V: TRBV4-1
D: -
J: TRBJ2-7
CDR3: CASSQEARSYEQYF
DNA: TGCGCCAGCAGCCAAGAGGCTAGGTCCTACGAGCAGTACTTC

size: -
V: TRBV10-3
D: -
J: TRBJ1-6
CDR3: CAISEGQPYNSPLHF
DNA: TGTGCCATCAGTGAGGGACAGCCATATAATTCACCCCTCCACTTT

size: many
V: TRBV19
D: TRBD1
J: TRBJ1-6
CDR3: CASSTSTPPGQDVLARNSPLHF
DNA: TGTGCCAGTAGTACGTCCACCCCCCCGGGACAGGATGTACTGGCTCGTAATTCACCCCTCCACTTT

size: -
V: TRBV5-1
D: -
J: TRBJ2-3
CDR3: CASSPEGGDGQYF
DNA: TGCGCCAGCAGCCCAGAGGGGGGGGACGGGCAGTATTTT

size: -
V: TRBV27
D: -
J: TRBJ2-2
CDR3: CASSLWGGAANTGELFF
DNA: TGTGCCAGCAGTTTATGGGGGGGGGCGGCGAACACCGGGGAGCTGTTTTTT

size: -
V: TRBV5-1
D: -
J: TRBJ2-5
CDR3: CASSLVGPPGETQYF
DNA: TGCGCCAGCAGCTTGGTTGGACCACCGGGGGAGACCCAGTACTTC

size: -
V: TRBV6-2/TRBV6-3
D: -
J: TRBJ2-1
CDR3: CASSYSLTGDNEQFF
DNA: TGTGCCAGCAGTTACTCTTTAACCGGGGACAATGAGCAGTTCTTC

size: -
V: TRBV5-1
D: TRBD1
J: TRBJ1-4
CDR3: CASSPGQGDEKLFF
DNA: TGCGCCAGCAGCCCCGGGCAGGGGGATGAAAAACTGTTTTTT

size: -
V: TRBV7-6
D: TRBD1
J: TRBJ1-4
CDR3: CASSSGPRDRGGYGPNEKLFF
DNA: TGTGCCAGCAGCTCCGGCCCCCGGGACAGGGGGGGTTACGGGCCTAATGAAAAACTGTTTTTT

size: -
V: TRBV30
D: TRBD1
J: TRBJ1-5
CDR3: CAWSLGQGIIGQPQHF
DNA: TGTGCCTGGAGTCTCGGACAGGGCATTATCGGACAGCCCCAGCATTTT

size: -
V: TRBV2
D: TRBD1
J: TRBJ1-5
CDR3: CASSEEAGGASQPQHF
DNA: TGTGCCAGCAGTGAAGAAGCAGGGGGCGCAAGTCAGCCCCAGCATTTT

size: -
V: TRBV27
D: -
J: TRBJ1-5
CDR3: CASSFEGQPQHF
DNA: TGTGCCAGCAGTTTCGAGGGACAGCCCCAGCATTTT

size: -
V: TRBV3-1/TRBV3-2
D: TRBD1
J: TRBJ1-2
CDR3: CASSQNRQGRYTF
DNA: TGTGCCAGCAGCCAAAACCGACAGGGACGCTACACCTTC

size: -
V: TRBV4-1
D: TRBD1
J: TRBJ1-4
CDR3: CASSHRDRVEKLFF
DNA: TGCGCCAGCAGCCACCGGGACAGGGTTGAAAAACTGTTTTTT

size: -
V: TRBV30
D: TRBD1
J: TRBJ1-2
CDR3: CAWIVTGTGDGYTF
DNA: TGTGCCTGGATAGTCACCGGGACAGGCGATGGCTACACCTTC

size: few
V: TRBV15
D: -
J: TRBJ2-7
CDR3: CATSRDIDAVSEQYF
DNA: TGTGCCACCAGCAGAGATATCGATGCAGTAAGCGAGCAGTACTTC

size: few
V: TRBV12-3/TRBV12-4
D: TRBD1
J: TRBJ1-2
CDR3: CASTTGTGDGYTF
DNA: TGTGCCAGCACCACCGGGACAGGGGATGGCTACACCTTC

size: -
V: TRBV7-3
D: -
J: TRBJ2-7
CDR3: CASSLTAGLPSYEQYF
DNA: TGTGCCAGCAGCTTAACAGCAGGACTCCCATCCTACGAGCAGTACTTC